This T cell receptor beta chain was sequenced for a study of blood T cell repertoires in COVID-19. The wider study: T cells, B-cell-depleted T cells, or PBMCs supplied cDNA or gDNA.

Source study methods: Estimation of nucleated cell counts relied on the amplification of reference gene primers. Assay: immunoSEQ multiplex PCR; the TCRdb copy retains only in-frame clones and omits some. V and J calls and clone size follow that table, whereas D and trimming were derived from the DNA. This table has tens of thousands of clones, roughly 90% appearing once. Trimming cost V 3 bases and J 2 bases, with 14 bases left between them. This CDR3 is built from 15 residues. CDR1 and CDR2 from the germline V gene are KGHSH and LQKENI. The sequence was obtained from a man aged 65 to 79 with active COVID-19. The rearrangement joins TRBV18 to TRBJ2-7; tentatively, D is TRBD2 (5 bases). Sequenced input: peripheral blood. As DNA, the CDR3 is TGTGCCAGCTCACCCTCGAGGGAAGGGCCCTACGAGCAGTACTTC. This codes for CASSPSREGPYEQYF.